This TCR beta chain was sequenced during a study of blood T cell repertoires in COVID-19. The V gene's germline CDR1 is SGHTA and CDR2 FQGTGA. V trimming: 2 bases; J trimming: 10 bases; junction bases outside the gene matches: 8. The CDR3 contains 15 residues. Clones were read by immunoSEQ multiplex PCR, and TCRdb kept only the in-frame ones, dropping some. The sample gives about 160,000 clones, about 85% of which show up once; about 1.2% is in the top ten. V usage is TRBV7-3 and J usage is TRBJ1-6; 7 nucleotides match TRBD1. This receptor was taken from a man aged 55 to 69 who had recovered from COVID-19. Sequenced: peripheral blood. The CDR3 DNA follows: TGTGCCAGCAGCTTATGGGACAGCCAGAGGTCACCCCTCCACTTT. Amino acid sequence: CASSLWDSQRSPLHF.